This is a list of T cell receptor beta chains from one sample in a study of T cells after yellow fever vaccination. MiXCR, run by TCRdb on the 5' RACE reads, gives a single entry per CDR3 protein. Of 120,000 to 150,000 distinct CDR3 sequences in the sample, about 7.7% were seen once. Specimen: CD4+ T cells sorted from PBMCs, collected 5 days after the yellow fever booster vaccination. Source of these receptors: a man aged 25-45 years who received the YFV17D yellow fever vaccine. Each CDR3 is given with its conserved first and last residue. Fields, in order: J gene, clone size, D gene, V gene, CDR3 protein, CDR3 DNA. D genes are given only for firm matches. Clone sizes are given selectively: once, few, many, or a class where the clone is expanded.

j_gene: TRBJ1-2
abundance: .
d_gene: TRBD1
v_gene: TRBV5-5
CDR3aa: CASSLDSGQGGYTF
CDR3nt: TGTGCCAGCAGCTTGGATTCGGGACAGGGTGGCTACACCTTC

j_gene: TRBJ2-1
abundance: many
d_gene: TRBD2
v_gene: TRBV6-2/TRBV6-3
CDR3aa: CASGPPGGLQFF
CDR3nt: TGTGCCAGCGGACCCCCGGGGGGACTACAGTTCTTC

j_gene: TRBJ2-7
abundance: many
d_gene: TRBD1
v_gene: TRBV6-2/TRBV6-3
CDR3aa: CASSSYRDRGPIRRGTSSYEQYF
CDR3nt: TGTGCCAGCAGTTCCTACCGGGACAGGGGGCCCATCCGCCGCGGGACGAGCTCCTACGAGCAGTACTTC

j_gene: TRBJ1-5
abundance: many
d_gene: .
v_gene: TRBV7-4
CDR3aa: CASSLRFRVGQPQHF
CDR3nt: TGTGCCAGCAGCTTAAGGTTCAGGGTAGGTCAGCCCCAGCATTTT

j_gene: TRBJ1-1
abundance: many
d_gene: TRBD1
v_gene: TRBV2
CDR3aa: CASSERDRGTTEAFF
CDR3nt: TGTGCCAGCAGTGAGAGGGACAGGGGAACCACTGAAGCTTTCTTT

j_gene: TRBJ2-3
abundance: many
d_gene: .
v_gene: TRBV29-1
CDR3aa: CSAGQRLATDTQYF
CDR3nt: TGCAGCGCTGGACAGCGATTGGCCACAGATACGCAGTATTTT

j_gene: TRBJ2-4
abundance: many
d_gene: TRBD2
v_gene: TRBV6-1
CDR3aa: CASQGLAGGYIQYF
CDR3nt: TGTGCCAGCCAGGGACTAGCGGGAGGGTACATTCAGTACTTC

j_gene: TRBJ2-1
abundance: many
d_gene: TRBD1
v_gene: TRBV7-6
CDR3aa: CASSLSPGQGFYNEQFF
CDR3nt: TGTGCCAGCAGCTTATCACCGGGACAGGGGTTTTACAATGAGCAGTTCTTC

j_gene: TRBJ2-7
abundance: .
d_gene: .
v_gene: TRBV6-2/TRBV6-3
CDR3aa: CASAGFYEQYF
CDR3nt: TGTGCCAGCGCGGGGTTCTACGAGCAGTACTTC

j_gene: TRBJ2-3
abundance: few
d_gene: .
v_gene: TRBV19
CDR3aa: CATGTGTAADTQYF
CDR3nt: TGTGCCACCGGGACCGGGACGGCCGCAGATACGCAGTATTTT

j_gene: TRBJ2-2
abundance: many
d_gene: .
v_gene: TRBV12-3/TRBV12-4
CDR3aa: CASSLGGRIDTGELFF
CDR3nt: TGTGCCAGCAGTTTGGGGGGGCGAATCGACACCGGGGAGCTGTTTTTT

j_gene: TRBJ1-1
abundance: many
d_gene: .
v_gene: TRBV6-1
CDR3aa: CASSPTGRRTEAFF
CDR3nt: TGTGCCAGCAGTCCTACAGGGAGGAGGACTGAAGCTTTCTTT

j_gene: TRBJ2-7
abundance: many
d_gene: TRBD1
v_gene: TRBV20-1
CDR3aa: CSANSGQRSSYEQYF
CDR3nt: TGCAGTGCTAACTCGGGACAGCGAAGCTCCTACGAGCAGTACTTC

j_gene: TRBJ2-7
abundance: many
d_gene: .
v_gene: TRBV7-2
CDR3aa: CASSSVPGRPYEQYF
CDR3nt: TGTGCCAGCAGCTCCGTCCCGGGGAGGCCCTACGAGCAGTACTTC

j_gene: TRBJ2-7
abundance: many
d_gene: .
v_gene: TRBV12-3/TRBV12-4
CDR3aa: CASSPLGGHEQYF
CDR3nt: TGTGCCAGCAGCCCTTTGGGGGGCCACGAGCAGTACTTC

j_gene: TRBJ2-5
abundance: many
d_gene: TRBD2
v_gene: TRBV3-1
CDR3aa: CASSQVAGAQETQYF
CDR3nt: TGTGCCAGCAGCCAGGTAGCGGGAGCCCAAGAGACCCAGTACTTC

j_gene: TRBJ2-1
abundance: many
d_gene: .
v_gene: TRBV10-3
CDR3aa: CAITTGTHSQFF
CDR3nt: TGTGCCATCACTACCGGGACTCACTCACAGTTCTTC

j_gene: TRBJ2-7
abundance: many
d_gene: TRBD2
v_gene: TRBV19
CDR3aa: CASSQLAGKTYEQYF
CDR3nt: TGTGCCAGTAGCCAACTAGCGGGTAAAACTTACGAGCAGTACTTC

j_gene: TRBJ2-4
abundance: .
d_gene: .
v_gene: TRBV11-2
CDR3aa: CASSLGALKNIQYF
CDR3nt: TGTGCCAGCAGCTTAGGGGCCCTCAAAAACATTCAGTACTTC

j_gene: TRBJ2-1
abundance: many
d_gene: TRBD2
v_gene: TRBV6-5
CDR3aa: CASSYAGLALSSYNEQFF
CDR3nt: TGTGCCAGCAGTTACGCCGGACTAGCGCTAAGCTCCTACAATGAGCAGTTCTTC

j_gene: TRBJ2-3
abundance: many
d_gene: .
v_gene: TRBV12-3/TRBV12-4
CDR3aa: CASRGGAWRSDTQYF
CDR3nt: TGTGCCAGCAGAGGAGGGGCGTGGAGATCAGATACGCAGTATTTT

j_gene: TRBJ2-7
abundance: many
d_gene: .
v_gene: TRBV7-9
CDR3aa: CASSLAGGRFYEQYF
CDR3nt: TGTGCCAGCAGCTTAGCTGGGGGGAGATTCTACGAGCAGTACTTC

j_gene: TRBJ2-7
abundance: many
d_gene: .
v_gene: TRBV3-1
CDR3aa: CASSQAPAESYEQYF
CDR3nt: TGTGCCAGCAGCCAGGCACCAGCGGAATCCTACGAGCAGTACTTC

j_gene: TRBJ2-3
abundance: many
d_gene: TRBD2
v_gene: TRBV7-2
CDR3aa: CASRLAGGDTQYF
CDR3nt: TGTGCCAGCAGACTAGCGGGAGGAGATACGCAGTATTTT

j_gene: TRBJ2-7
abundance: few
d_gene: .
v_gene: TRBV10-3
CDR3aa: CASSNRDTSYEQYF
CDR3nt: TGTGCCAGCTCTAACAGGGACACCTCCTACGAGCAGTACTTC

j_gene: TRBJ1-2
abundance: many
d_gene: .
v_gene: TRBV5-5
CDR3aa: CASSLLTSNYGYTF
CDR3nt: TGTGCCAGCAGCTTGCTGACTTCTAACTATGGCTACACCTTC

j_gene: TRBJ2-2
abundance: many
d_gene: .
v_gene: TRBV14
CDR3aa: CASSPSELAGELFF
CDR3nt: TGTGCCAGCAGCCCCTCGGAGCTCGCCGGGGAGCTGTTTTTT

j_gene: TRBJ2-5
abundance: many
d_gene: TRBD1
v_gene: TRBV28
CDR3aa: CASYQTGIETQYF
CDR3nt: TGTGCCAGCTATCAGACAGGGATAGAGACCCAGTACTTC

j_gene: TRBJ2-1
abundance: many
d_gene: TRBD2
v_gene: TRBV29-1
CDR3aa: CSETAGGYNEQFF
CDR3nt: TGCAGCGAGACAGCGGGAGGTTACAATGAGCAGTTCTTC

j_gene: TRBJ1-4
abundance: many
d_gene: .
v_gene: TRBV12-3/TRBV12-4
CDR3aa: CASSQTGGEKLFF
CDR3nt: TGTGCCAGCAGTCAAACTGGGGGCGAAAAACTGTTTTTT

j_gene: TRBJ2-5
abundance: many
d_gene: TRBD1
v_gene: TRBV10-3
CDR3aa: CAISVADREAAQYF
CDR3nt: TGTGCCATCAGTGTCGCGGACAGGGAGGCGGCCCAGTACTTC

j_gene: TRBJ2-1
abundance: few
d_gene: .
v_gene: TRBV20-1
CDR3aa: CSARVSTPSSYNEQFF
CDR3nt: TGCAGTGCTAGAGTATCGACGCCGAGCTCCTACAATGAGCAGTTCTTC

j_gene: TRBJ2-1
abundance: few
d_gene: TRBD2
v_gene: TRBV20-1
CDR3aa: CCARGGSGRAINEQFF
CDR3nt: TGCTGTGCTAGAGGGGGGAGCGGGAGGGCCATCAATGAGCAGTTCTTC

j_gene: TRBJ2-2
abundance: many
d_gene: .
v_gene: TRBV6-2/TRBV6-3
CDR3aa: CASAPGQTGELFF
CDR3nt: TGTGCCAGCGCCCCCGGCCAAACCGGGGAGCTGTTTTTT

j_gene: TRBJ2-5
abundance: many
d_gene: TRBD2
v_gene: TRBV7-2
CDR3aa: CASSLGLAGGQETQYF
CDR3nt: TGTGCCAGCAGCTTAGGGCTAGCGGGAGGCCAAGAGACCCAGTACTTC

j_gene: TRBJ2-7
abundance: many
d_gene: .
v_gene: TRBV5-1
CDR3aa: CASSSAGVYYEQYF
CDR3nt: TGCGCCAGCAGCTCCGCGGGTGTATACTACGAGCAGTACTTC

j_gene: TRBJ2-2
abundance: .
d_gene: .
v_gene: TRBV5-5
CDR3aa: CASSWTTETGELFF
CDR3nt: TGTGCCAGCAGCTGGACTACAGAAACCGGGGAGCTGTTTTTT

j_gene: TRBJ1-6
abundance: few
d_gene: .
v_gene: TRBV20-1
CDR3aa: CSATTADSPLHF
CDR3nt: TGCAGTGCTACGACAGCAGATTCACCCCTCCACTTT

j_gene: TRBJ2-3
abundance: few
d_gene: TRBD1
v_gene: TRBV6-1
CDR3aa: CATRVRGTGRTDTQYF
CDR3nt: TGTGCCACCCGTGTGAGAGGGACAGGGCGCACAGATACGCAGTATTTT

j_gene: TRBJ2-2
abundance: many
d_gene: TRBD2
v_gene: TRBV7-9
CDR3aa: CASSLWTSGNTGELFF
CDR3nt: TGTGCCAGCAGCTTATGGACTAGCGGGAACACCGGGGAGCTGTTTTTT

j_gene: TRBJ2-3
abundance: .
d_gene: .
v_gene: TRBV7-6
CDR3aa: CTICPQGAGRPTDTQYF
CDR3nt: TGTACCATCTGTCCCCAAGGAGCGGGCCGCCCCACAGATACGCAGTATTTT